These 5 T cell receptor beta chains share one sample of origin, sequenced in a study of vaccination effects on CD4 cells after COVID-19. Sequencing followed a ViraFEST assay step that expanded antigen-specific CD4+ T cells with viral peptide pools. Subsequent to ten to eleven days of culture, CD4+ T cells were isolated. Neither prior SARS-CoV-2 infection nor positive nucleocapsid antibodies were present in the vaccine recipients. TCRdb's table, derived via immunoSEQ multiplex PCR, lists solely in-frame clones and lacks some. The data hold 65,000 to 90,000 clones, with 65% to 85% observed a single time. Which antigens these TCRs recognize remains unknown. This material consisted of CD4+ T cells from PBMCs cultured with HCoV-NL63 spike peptides, taken before COVID-19 vaccination. These receptors were obtained from a human donor who received a COVID-19 vaccine.

This chain joins TRBV11-2 and TRBJ2-1, with 7 bases lining up with TRBD2. The CDR3 has 16 amino acids. Germline V gene sequence: CDR1 SGHAT, CDR2 FQNNGV. Trimming removed 5 bases from V and 0 bases from J; junction bases left unmatched: 7. CDR3 in amino acids: CASSPRGSYSYNEQFF. The CDR3 DNA reads TGTGCCAGCAGCCCGCGGGGGTCCTACTCCTACAATGAGCAGTTCTTC.

The rearrangement uses TRBV3-1 (or the pseudogene TRBV3-2) and TRBJ2-5; TRBD2 is a possible D gene (5 bases). Deletions cut 1 base from V and 5 bases from J, with 14 bases between. The CDR3 has 15 residues. Germline V gene data show CDR1 as LGHDT and CDR2 as YNNKEL (reference sequence). The CDR3: CASSQVALRGETQYF. CDR3 sequence (DNA): TGTGCCAGCAGCCAAGTAGCGCTTCGAGGGGAGACCCAGTACTTC.

The chain employs TRBV7-7 and TRBJ2-5; no firm D call. Per germline, CDR1 SSHAT and CDR2 FNYEAQ (reference sequence). This CDR3 has 15 residues. The V end lost 5 bases, the J end lost 2 bases, and 15 bases lay between the germline ends. CDR3 sequence: CASSPGKVEQETQYF. The DNA for the CDR3 is TGTGCCAGCAGCCCTGGGAAAGTGGAGCAAGAGACCCAGTACTTC.

DNA for the CDR3: TGTGCCAGCAGCCAAGGGTCCGTAGAGACCCAGTACTTC. Protein: CASSQGSVETQYF. This chain links TRBV14 with TRBJ2-5; D unclear. This CDR3 has 13 residues. Germline-derived CDR1 and CDR2 are SGHDN and FVKESK. Trimming pared 1 base from V and 4 bases from J, leaving 7 bases between.

The chain links TRBV14 to TRBJ2-3; 7 positions match TRBD1. Per germline, CDR1 SGHDN and CDR2 FVKESK. The CDR3 has 16 amino acids. Trimming at V came to 4 bases and at J to 0 bases, leaving 7 bases not matched to a gene. In nucleotides, the CDR3 is TGTGCCAGCAGCCCTCAGGGGGTGACTAGCACAGATACGCAGTATTTT. Its protein product is CASSPQGVTSTDTQYF.